The 17 T cell receptor beta chains below were found in one sample sequenced in a study of Ad26.COV2.S vaccination and SARS-CoV-2 variants. TCRdb's table, derived via immunoSEQ multiplex PCR, lists solely in-frame clones and lacks some. The sample holds 360,000 or so clones; 70% to 90% are singletons and the top ten take under 2%. Sample treatment: 15 to 20 received Ad26.COV2.S at low or high dose, single or two shots; 5 received placebo; per-sample allocation not given. On day 63 after the first injection, vaccine and placebo recipients gave samples. Sequencing was performed on peripheral blood, taken in a trial of Ad26.COV2.S vaccine versus placebo. These receptors were collected from a person aged 18-60 years who received the Ad26.COV2.S COVID-19 vaccine or a placebo.

The V and J genes are TRBV9 and TRBJ1-2, with D possibly matching TRBD1 (5 bases). The ends were cut back, 0 bases at V and 7 bases at J, with 16 bases in the middle. This CDR3 comprises 15 residues. CDR1 and CDR2 from the germline V gene are SGDLS and YYNGEE. CDR3 sequence: CASSVDGGGTRGYTF. The CDR3 region has the DNA TGTGCCAGCAGCGTAGACGGGGGAGGAACGCGTGGCTACACCTTC.

This rearrangement joins TRBV28 to TRBJ2-7; D is undetermined. V was shortened by 6 bases and J by 6 bases, with 6 bases between the two germline ends. The length of the CDR3 is 10 residues. Germline values: CDR1 MDHEN, CDR2 SYDVKM. The CDR3, as DNA: TGTGCCAGCAGCGGGCCCGAGCAGTACTTC. This encodes CASSGPEQYF.

This clone has a single count. The J gene is TRBJ2-1, the V gene TRBV6-5; D unresolved. The CDR3 covers 12 residues. CDR1 and CDR2 from the germline V gene are MNHEY and SVGAGI. Trimming removed 6 bases at V and 9 bases at J, with 12 bases between. CDR3 sequence reads: CASRSRNFEQFF. CDR3 coding DNA: TGTGCCAGCAGATCGCGAAACTTTGAGCAGTTCTTC.

V gene TRBV5-4 combines with J gene TRBJ1-2; perhaps TRBD1 as D (5 bases). Germline-derived CDR1 and CDR2 are SGHNT and YYREEE (reference sequence). Trimming removed 1 base at V and 8 bases at J, with 12 bases between. The CDR3 totals 13 residues. The CDR3 DNA reads as TGTGCCAGCAGCTTGAGGCAGGGATACGGCTACACCTTC. This gives the protein CASSLRQGYGYTF.

The CDR3 DNA sequence: TGTGCCAGTCTGGGGACAGGGGGAAATGAGCAGTTCTTC. Protein sequence: CASLGTGGNEQFF. The rearrangement uses TRBV28 and TRBJ2-1, with 11 bases aligning to TRBD1. V lost 9 bases to trimming and J lost 7 bases; unmatched junction nucleotides: 5. This CDR3 is built from 13 residues. Germline V lookup: CDR1 MDHEN, CDR2 SYDVKM.

The chain has TRBV28 and TRBJ2-3, with no clear D. The germline V gene encodes CDR1 MDHEN and CDR2 SYDVKM. The length of the CDR3 is 17 residues. V lost 5 bases, J lost 0 bases, and 18 bases lay in between. CDR3 in amino acids: CASSPKVYGRSTDTQYF. In DNA form, the CDR3 reads TGTGCCAGCAGTCCTAAGGTTTACGGCAGAAGCACAGATACGCAGTATTTT.

The J gene is TRBJ2-3, the V gene TRBV11-1; unclear D gene. The V end was cut by 0 bases, the J end by 3 bases, with 7 bases between. The CDR3 covers 14 residues. The germline V gene encodes CDR1 SGHAT and CDR2 FQDESV (reference sequence). The CDR3 DNA follows: TGTGCCAGCAGCTTAGCGGTTGGAACAGATACGCAGTATTTT. It encodes CASSLAVGTDTQYF.

The chain has TRBV3-1 (or the pseudogene TRBV3-2) and TRBJ1-5; no definite D call. Trimming left V 6 bases short and J 6 bases short, with 15 bases between. Germline V gene data show CDR1 as LGHDT and CDR2 as YNNKEL (reference sequence). The CDR3 length is 14 residues. CDR3 sequence reads: CASSPSGSTQPQHF. The DNA of the CDR3 is TGTGCCAGCAGTCCTTCAGGATCTACTCAGCCCCAGCATTTT.

This clone was seen a few times. V usage is TRBV7-9 and J usage is TRBJ2-3, with a tentative D call TRBD1 (6 bases). V lost 5 bases and J lost 4, with 13 bases in between. The CDR3 runs 14 residues. From germline, CDR1 is SEHNR and CDR2 FQNEAQ (reference sequence). The CDR3 here is CASSPRGDSDTQYF. The CDR3 nucleotides are TGTGCCAGCAGCCCCAGGGGTGACTCAGATACGCAGTATTTT. Full variable domain (rest looked up from reference TRBV7-9 and TRBJ2-3): DTGVSQNPRHKITKRGQNVTFRCDPISEHNRLYWYRQTLGQGPEFLTYFQNEAQLEKSRLLSDRFSAERPKGSFSTLEIQRTEQGDSAMYLCASSPRGDSDTQYFGPGTRLTVL.

The V call is TRBV5-5, the J call TRBJ1-2, with D perhaps matching TRBD1 (6 bases). CDR1 is SGHKS and CDR2 is YYEKEE in the germline V gene (reference sequence). V was clipped by 4 bases and J by 8 bases, with 21 bases between them. The CDR3 runs 15 residues. The DNA for the CDR3 is TGTGCCAGCAGCATTACAGGGAACTATCAAGAGGGCTACACCTTC. It is translated as CASSITGNYQEGYTF. Full variable domain (rest looked up from reference TRBV5-5 and TRBJ1-2): DAGVTQSPTHLIKTRGQQVTLRCSPISGHKSVSWYQQVLGQGPQFIFQYYEKEERGRGNFPDRFSARQFPNYSSELNVNALLLGDSALYLCASSITGNYQEGYTFGSGTRLTVV.

The genes are TRBV28 and TRBJ2-4, with TRBD1 matching 7 bases. The CDR3 has 12 residues. V was clipped by 9 bases and J by 8 bases; unmatched bases: 7. Germline loops: CDR1 MDHEN, CDR2 SYDVKM. The CDR3 coding sequence is TGTGCCAGTAACAGGGGTGAGGACATTCAGTACTTC. This gives the protein CASNRGEDIQYF.

V gene TRBV3-1 (or the pseudogene TRBV3-2) combines with J gene TRBJ2-3; D may be TRBD1 or TRBD2 (7 bases each). Germline V gene lookup returns CDR1 LGHDT and CDR2 YNNKEL (reference sequence). Deletions cut 4 bases from V and 2 bases from J, with 19 bases between. CDR3 length: 17 amino acids. CDR3 sequence reads: CASSPNRGLAVTDTQYF. CDR3 DNA sequence: TGTGCCAGCAGCCCCAATAGGGGGCTAGCGGTCACAGATACGCAGTATTTT.

With regard to this clone: The same CDR3 can be traced to other DNA sequences in this sample. The genes are TRBV4-3 and TRBJ2-7, with TRBD1 matching over 10 bases. The CDR3 spans 15 residues. Germline V CDR1 and CDR2: LGHNA, YSLEER. The V and J ends lost 3 bases and 4 bases, in that order; junction bases with no gene match: 6. The CDR3: CASSHSGTGEYEQYF. CDR3 coding DNA: TGCGCCAGCAGCCACTCCGGGACAGGGGAATACGAGCAGTACTTC.

CDR3 DNA sequence: TGTGCCAGCAGGGACAGAGGGGCGTTTCTCTATGGCTACACCTTC. Encoded protein: CASRDRGAFLYGYTF. The V gene is TRBV2, the J gene TRBJ1-2, with D perhaps TRBD1 (6 bases). The CDR3 totals 15 residues. The germline V gene has CDR1 SNHLY and CDR2 FYNNEI. Trimming pared 6 bases from V and 4 bases from J, leaving 18 bases between.

The J gene is TRBJ1-1, the V gene TRBV29-1; tentatively, D is TRBD1 (5 bases). V lost 5 bases and J 1 base, leaving 11 bases between the germline ends. The CDR3 totals 13 residues. The germline CDR1 and CDR2 sequences are SQVTM and ANQGSEA. The CDR3 here is CSVTRGGNTEAFF. Here the CDR3 DNA reads TGCAGCGTTACCCGCGGGGGGAACACTGAAGCTTTCTTT.

The chain links TRBV3-1 (or the pseudogene TRBV3-2) to TRBJ1-6, with no clear D. This CDR3 region has 12 residues. Trimming stripped 6 bases from V and 6 bases from J, with 6 bases between. Germline values: CDR1 LGHDT, CDR2 YNNKEL (reference sequence). CDR3 DNA: TGTGCCAGCAGTAATTCTAATTCACCCCTCCACTTT. Translating gives CASSNSNSPLHF.

The CDR3 nucleotides are TGTGCCAGCAGCCAAGATGGGCCGACGGGTGGCTACACCTTC. This codes for CASSQDGPTGGYTF. V gene TRBV4-2 combines with J gene TRBJ1-2; D remains unclear. This CDR3 is 14 amino acids long. The germline V and J ends were trimmed by 0 bases and 7 bases, with 12 bases remaining between them. Germline V lookup: CDR1 LGHNA, CDR2 YNFKEQ.